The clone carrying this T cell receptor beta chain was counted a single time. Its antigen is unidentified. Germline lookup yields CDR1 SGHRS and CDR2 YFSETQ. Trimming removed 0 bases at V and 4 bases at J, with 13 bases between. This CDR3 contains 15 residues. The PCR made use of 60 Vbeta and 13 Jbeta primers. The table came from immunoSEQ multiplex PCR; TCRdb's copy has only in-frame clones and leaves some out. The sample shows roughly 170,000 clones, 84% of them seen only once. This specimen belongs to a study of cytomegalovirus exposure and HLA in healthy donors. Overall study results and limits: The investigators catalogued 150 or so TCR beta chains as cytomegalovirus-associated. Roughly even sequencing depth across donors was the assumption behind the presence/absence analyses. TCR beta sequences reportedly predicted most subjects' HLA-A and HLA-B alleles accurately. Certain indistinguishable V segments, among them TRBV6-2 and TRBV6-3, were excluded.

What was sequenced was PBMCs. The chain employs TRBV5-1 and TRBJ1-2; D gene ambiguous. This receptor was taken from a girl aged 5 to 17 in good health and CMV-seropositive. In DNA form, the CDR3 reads TGCGCCAGCAGCTTGGCATCCAACCGAGCCTATGGCTACACCTTC. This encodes CASSLASNRAYGYTF.